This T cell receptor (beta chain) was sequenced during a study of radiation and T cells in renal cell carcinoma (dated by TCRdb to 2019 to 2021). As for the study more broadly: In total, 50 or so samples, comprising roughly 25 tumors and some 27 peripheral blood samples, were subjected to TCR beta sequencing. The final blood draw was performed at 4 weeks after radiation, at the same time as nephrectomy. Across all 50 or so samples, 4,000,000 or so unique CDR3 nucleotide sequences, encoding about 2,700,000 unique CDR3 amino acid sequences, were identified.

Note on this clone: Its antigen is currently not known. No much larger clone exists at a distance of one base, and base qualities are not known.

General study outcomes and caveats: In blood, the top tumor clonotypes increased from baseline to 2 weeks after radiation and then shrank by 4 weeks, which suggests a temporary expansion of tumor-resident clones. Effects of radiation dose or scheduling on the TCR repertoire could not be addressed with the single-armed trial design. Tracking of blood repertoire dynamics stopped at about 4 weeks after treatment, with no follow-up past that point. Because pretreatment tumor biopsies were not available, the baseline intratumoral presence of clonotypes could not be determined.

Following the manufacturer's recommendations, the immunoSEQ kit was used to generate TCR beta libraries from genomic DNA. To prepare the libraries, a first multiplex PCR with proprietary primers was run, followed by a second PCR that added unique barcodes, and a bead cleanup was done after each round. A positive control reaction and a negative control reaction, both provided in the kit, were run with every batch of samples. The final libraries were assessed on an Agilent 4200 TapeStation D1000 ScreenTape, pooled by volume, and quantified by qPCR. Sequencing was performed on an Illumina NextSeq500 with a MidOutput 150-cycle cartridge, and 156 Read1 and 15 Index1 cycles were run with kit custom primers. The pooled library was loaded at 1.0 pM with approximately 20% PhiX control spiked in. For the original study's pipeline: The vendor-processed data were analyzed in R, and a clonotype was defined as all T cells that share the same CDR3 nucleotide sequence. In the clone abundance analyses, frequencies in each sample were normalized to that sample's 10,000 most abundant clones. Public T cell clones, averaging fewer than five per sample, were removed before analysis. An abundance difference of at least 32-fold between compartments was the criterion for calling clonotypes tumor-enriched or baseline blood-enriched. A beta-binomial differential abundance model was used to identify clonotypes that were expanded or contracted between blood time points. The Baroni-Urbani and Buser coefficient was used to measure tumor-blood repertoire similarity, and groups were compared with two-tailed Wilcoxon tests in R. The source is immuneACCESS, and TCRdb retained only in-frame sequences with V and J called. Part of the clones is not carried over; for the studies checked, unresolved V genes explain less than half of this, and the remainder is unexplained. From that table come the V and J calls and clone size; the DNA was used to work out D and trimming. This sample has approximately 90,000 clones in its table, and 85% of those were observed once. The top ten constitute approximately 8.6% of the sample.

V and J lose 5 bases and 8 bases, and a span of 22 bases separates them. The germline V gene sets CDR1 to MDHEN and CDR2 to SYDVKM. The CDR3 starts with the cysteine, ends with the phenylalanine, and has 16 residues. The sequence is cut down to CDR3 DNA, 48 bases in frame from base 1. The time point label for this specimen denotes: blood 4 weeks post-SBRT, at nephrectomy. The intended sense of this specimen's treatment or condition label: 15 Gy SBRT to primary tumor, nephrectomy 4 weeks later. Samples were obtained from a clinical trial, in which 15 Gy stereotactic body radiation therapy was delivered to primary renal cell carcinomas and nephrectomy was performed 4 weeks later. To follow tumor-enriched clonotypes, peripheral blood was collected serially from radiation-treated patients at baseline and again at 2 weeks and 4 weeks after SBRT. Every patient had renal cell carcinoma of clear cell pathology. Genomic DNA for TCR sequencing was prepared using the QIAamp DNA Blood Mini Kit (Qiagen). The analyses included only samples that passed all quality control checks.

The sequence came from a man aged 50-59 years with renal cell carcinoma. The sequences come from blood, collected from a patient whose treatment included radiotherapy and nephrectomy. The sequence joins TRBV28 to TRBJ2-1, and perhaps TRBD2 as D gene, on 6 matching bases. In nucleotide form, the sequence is TGTGCCAGCAGTCCGCCCGGGACTGCCTTGTTCGATGAGCAGTTCTTC. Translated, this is CASSPPGTALFDEQFF.